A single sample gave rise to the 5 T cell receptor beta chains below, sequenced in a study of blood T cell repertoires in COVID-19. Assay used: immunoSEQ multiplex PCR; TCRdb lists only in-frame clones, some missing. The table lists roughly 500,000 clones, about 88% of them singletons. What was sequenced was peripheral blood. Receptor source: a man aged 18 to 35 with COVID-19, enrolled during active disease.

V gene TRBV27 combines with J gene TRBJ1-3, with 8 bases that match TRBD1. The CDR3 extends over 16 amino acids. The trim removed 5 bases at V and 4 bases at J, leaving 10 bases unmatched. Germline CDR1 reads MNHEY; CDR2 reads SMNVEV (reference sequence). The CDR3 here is CASSRQGRLEGNTIYF. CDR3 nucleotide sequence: TGTGCCAGCAGTCGACAGGGGAGGCTTGAAGGAAACACCATATATTTT.

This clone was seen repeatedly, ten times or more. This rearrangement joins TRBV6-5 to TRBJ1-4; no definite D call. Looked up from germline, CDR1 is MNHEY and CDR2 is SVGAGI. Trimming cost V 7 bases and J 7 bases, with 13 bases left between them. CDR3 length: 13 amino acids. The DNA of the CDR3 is TGTGCCAGCACCCTTGTCGAGGGTGAAAAACTGTTTTTT. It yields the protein CASTLVEGEKLFF.

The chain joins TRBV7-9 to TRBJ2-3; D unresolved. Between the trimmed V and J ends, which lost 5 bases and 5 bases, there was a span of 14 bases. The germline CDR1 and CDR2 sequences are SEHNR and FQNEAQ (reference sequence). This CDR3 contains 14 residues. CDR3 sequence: CASSPRGTRDTQYF. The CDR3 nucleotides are TGTGCCAGCAGCCCCCGTGGTACCAGAGATACGCAGTATTTT.

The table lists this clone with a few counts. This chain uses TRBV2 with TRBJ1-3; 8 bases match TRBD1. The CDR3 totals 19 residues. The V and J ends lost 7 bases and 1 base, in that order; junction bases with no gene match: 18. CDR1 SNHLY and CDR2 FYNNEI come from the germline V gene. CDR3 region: CASTRRGAGGLFSGNTIYF. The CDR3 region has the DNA TGTGCCAGCACCCGGAGGGGTGCAGGGGGCCTTTTTTCTGGAAACACCATATATTTT.

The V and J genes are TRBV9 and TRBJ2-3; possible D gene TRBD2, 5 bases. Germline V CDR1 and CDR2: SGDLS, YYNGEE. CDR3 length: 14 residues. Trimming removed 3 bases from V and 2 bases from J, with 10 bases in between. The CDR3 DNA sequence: TGTGCCAGCAGCGCCTGGGAGAACACAGATACGCAGTATTTT. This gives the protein CASSAWENTDTQYF.